The subject of this entry is one TCR beta chain. The antigen is undetermined. This entry comes from a study of blood T cells in healthy people across ages. Peripheral blood was drawn, approximately 10 milliliters per donor. The germline V gene encodes CDR1 DFQATT and CDR2 SNEGSKA (reference sequence). The CDR3 runs 15 residues. Study observations and caveats: Getting older went along with TCR beta diversity per million T cells dropping roughly linearly.

Combining a sample-barcoded 5' primer with a J-beta primer mix, a second PCR ran for roughly 6 to 12 cycles. With 12 random nucleotides, a template-switch adaptor tagged each individual cDNA molecule. TCRdb passed the 5' RACE reads through MiXCR, listing each CDR3 protein once. The profile shows 650,000 to 800,000 distinct CDR3 sequences, around 43% of them singletons. The origin of this receptor is a man aged 55 to 69 in good health. Specimen: blood. This chain joins TRBV20-1 and TRBJ2-7, with D unresolved. Matching the DNA end better, TRBJ2-5 makes the J call doubtful. CDR3 sequence reads: CSAARLKRAAETQYF. As DNA, the CDR3 is TGCAGTGCTGCACGCCTCAAAAGGGCGGCAGAGACCCAGTACTTC.